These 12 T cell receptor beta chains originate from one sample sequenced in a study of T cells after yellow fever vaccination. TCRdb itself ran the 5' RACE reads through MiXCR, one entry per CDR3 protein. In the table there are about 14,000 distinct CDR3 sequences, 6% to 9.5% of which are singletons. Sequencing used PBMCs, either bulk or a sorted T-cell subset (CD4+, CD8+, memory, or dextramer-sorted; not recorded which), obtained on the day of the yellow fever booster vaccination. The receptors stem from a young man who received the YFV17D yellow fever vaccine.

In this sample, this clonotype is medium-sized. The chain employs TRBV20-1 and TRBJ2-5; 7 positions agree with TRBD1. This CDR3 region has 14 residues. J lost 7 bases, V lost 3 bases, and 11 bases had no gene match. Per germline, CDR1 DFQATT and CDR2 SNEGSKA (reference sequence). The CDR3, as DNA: TGCAGTGCTAGTCTCGGACAGGCGAAAGGGACCCAGTACTTC. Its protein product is CSASLGQAKGTQYF.

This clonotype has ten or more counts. The CDR3 region has the DNA TGCAGTGCTAGGTTCTTCTCCTACGAGCAGTACTTC. It codes for CSARFFSYEQYF. The chain is built from TRBV20-1 and TRBJ2-7; D remains ambiguous. Between the trimmed V and J ends, which lost 3 bases and 0 bases, there was a span of 6 bases. The CDR3 extends over 12 amino acids. From germline, CDR1 is DFQATT and CDR2 SNEGSKA (reference sequence).

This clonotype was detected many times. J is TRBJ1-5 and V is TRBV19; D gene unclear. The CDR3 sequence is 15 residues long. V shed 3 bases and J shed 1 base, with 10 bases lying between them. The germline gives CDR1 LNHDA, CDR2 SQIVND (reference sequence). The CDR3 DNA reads TGTGCCAGTAGTATCCCAGGACGGAGCAATCAGCCCCAGCATTTT. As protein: CASSIPGRSNQPQHF.

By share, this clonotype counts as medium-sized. CDR3: CASSLPRTSLITGELFF. The CDR3 nucleotides read TGTGCCAGCAGCTTACCCAGGACTAGTTTGATTACCGGGGAGCTGTTTTTT. The chain carries TRBV7-2 and TRBJ2-2; TRBD2 matches 7 bases. Trimming cost V 2 bases and J 5 bases; bases outside gene matches: 11. The CDR3 consists of 17 residues. CDR1 SGHTA and CDR2 FQGNSA come from the germline V gene.

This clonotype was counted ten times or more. CDR3 sequence: CASSKAGGKDDTQYF. In DNA, the CDR3 is TGTGCCAGCAGCAAGGCCGGGGGGAAAGACGATACGCAGTATTTT. This chain joins TRBV2 and TRBJ2-3; 7 bases line up with TRBD2. CDR3 size: 15 residues. CDR1 is SNHLY and CDR2 is FYNNEI in the germline V gene. V gave up 6 bases and J gave up 6 bases; unmatched junction bases: 12. Using reference TRBV2 and TRBJ2-3 for the parts outside the CDR3, the full variable domain is EPEVTQTPSHQVTQMGQEVILRCVPISNHLYFYWYRQILGQKVEFLVSFYNNEISEKSEIFDDQFSVERPDGSNFTLKIRSTKLEDSAMYFCASSKAGGKDDTQYFGPGTRLTVL.

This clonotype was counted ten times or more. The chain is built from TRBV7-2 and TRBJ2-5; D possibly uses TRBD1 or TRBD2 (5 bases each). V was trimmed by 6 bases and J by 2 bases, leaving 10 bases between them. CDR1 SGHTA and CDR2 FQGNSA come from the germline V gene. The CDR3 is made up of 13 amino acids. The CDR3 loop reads CASSQGPQETQYF. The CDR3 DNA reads TGTGCCAGCAGTCAGGGACCGCAAGAGACCCAGTACTTC. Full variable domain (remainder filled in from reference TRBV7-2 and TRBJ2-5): GAGVSQSPSNKVTEKGKDVELRCDPISGHTALYWYRQSLGQGLEFLIYFQGNSAPDKSGLPSDRFSAERTGGSVSTLTIQRTQQEDSAVYLCASSQGPQETQYFGPGTRLLVL.

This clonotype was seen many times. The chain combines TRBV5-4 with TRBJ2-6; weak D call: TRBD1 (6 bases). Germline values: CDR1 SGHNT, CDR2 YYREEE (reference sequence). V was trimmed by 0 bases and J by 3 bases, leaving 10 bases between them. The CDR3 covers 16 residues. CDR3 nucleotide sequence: TGTGCCAGCAGCTTGGAGGGGGTTGATGGGGCCAACGTCCTGACTTTC. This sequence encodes CASSLEGVDGANVLTF.

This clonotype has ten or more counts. In nucleotides, the CDR3 is TGCAGTGCTCCGGACAGGGCATTGGTAGCTTTCTTT. Its protein is CSAPDRALVAFF. The chain joins TRBV20-1 to TRBJ1-1, with 8 bases that match TRBD1. The junction had 9 bases not matched to a gene; V was cut back by 5 bases and J by 10 bases. The CDR3 has 12 amino acids. CDR1 is DFQATT and CDR2 is SNEGSKA in the germline V gene (reference sequence).

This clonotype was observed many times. CDR3 DNA: TGTGCCAGCAGCTTAGGCCCCGGTGGCACAGATACGCAGTATTTT. Translating it yields CASSLGPGGTDTQYF. The chain carries TRBV7-2 and TRBJ2-3; D uncertain. Germline CDR1 and CDR2: SGHTA and FQGNSA. Trimming shortened V by 1 base and J by 1 base, and 9 bases separated the two germline ends. The CDR3 sequence is 15 residues long.

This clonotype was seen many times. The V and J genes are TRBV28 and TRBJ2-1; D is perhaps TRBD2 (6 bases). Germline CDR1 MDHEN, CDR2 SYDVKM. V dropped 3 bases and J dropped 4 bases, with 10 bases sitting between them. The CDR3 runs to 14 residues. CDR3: CASSFRRGYNEQFF. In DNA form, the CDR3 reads TGTGCCAGCAGTTTCAGGCGGGGATACAATGAGCAGTTCTTC.

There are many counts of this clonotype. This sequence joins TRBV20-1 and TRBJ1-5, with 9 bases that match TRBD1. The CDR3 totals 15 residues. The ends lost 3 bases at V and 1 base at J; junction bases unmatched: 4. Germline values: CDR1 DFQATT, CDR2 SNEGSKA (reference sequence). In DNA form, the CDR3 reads TGCAGTGCTAGGGGACAGGGTAGGAGCAATCAGCCCCAGCATTTT. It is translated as CSARGQGRSNQPQHF.

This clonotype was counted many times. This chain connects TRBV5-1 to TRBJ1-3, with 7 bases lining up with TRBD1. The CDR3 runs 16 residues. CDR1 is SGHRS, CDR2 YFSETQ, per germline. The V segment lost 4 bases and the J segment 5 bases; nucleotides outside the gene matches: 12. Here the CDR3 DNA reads TGCGCCAGCAGCCGGGGTCCAGGGGACAGCCGAAACACCATATATTTT. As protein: CASSRGPGDSRNTIYF.